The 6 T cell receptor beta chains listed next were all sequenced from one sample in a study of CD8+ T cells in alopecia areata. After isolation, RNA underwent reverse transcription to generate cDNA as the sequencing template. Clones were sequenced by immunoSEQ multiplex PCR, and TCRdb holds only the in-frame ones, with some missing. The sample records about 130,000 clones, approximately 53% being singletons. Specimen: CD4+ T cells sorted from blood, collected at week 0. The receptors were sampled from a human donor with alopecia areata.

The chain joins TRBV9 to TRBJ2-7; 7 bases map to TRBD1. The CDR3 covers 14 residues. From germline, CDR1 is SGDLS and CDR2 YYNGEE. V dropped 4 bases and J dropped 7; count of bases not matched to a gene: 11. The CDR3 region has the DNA TGTGCCAGCAGCCCAGAGACAGGGAGATGGGAGCAGTACTTC. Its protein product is CASSPETGRWEQYF.

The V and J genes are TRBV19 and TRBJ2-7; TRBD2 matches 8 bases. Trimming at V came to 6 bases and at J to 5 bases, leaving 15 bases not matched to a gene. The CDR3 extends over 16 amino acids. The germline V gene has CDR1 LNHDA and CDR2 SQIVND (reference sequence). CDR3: CASRQRPGTSADEQYF. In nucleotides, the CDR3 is TGTGCCAGTAGACAGAGACCCGGGACTAGTGCCGACGAGCAGTACTTC. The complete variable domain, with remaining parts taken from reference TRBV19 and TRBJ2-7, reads DGGITQSPKYLFRKEGQNVTLSCEQNLNHDAMYWYRQDPGQGLRLIYYSQIVNDFQKGDIAEGYSVSREKKESFPLTVTSAQKNPTAFYLCASRQRPGTSADEQYFGPGTRLTVT.

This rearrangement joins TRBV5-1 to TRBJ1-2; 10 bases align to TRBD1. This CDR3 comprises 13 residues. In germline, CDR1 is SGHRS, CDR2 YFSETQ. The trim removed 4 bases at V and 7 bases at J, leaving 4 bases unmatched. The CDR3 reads CASSAGQGLGYTF. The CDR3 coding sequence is TGCGCCAGCAGCGCGGGACAGGGGCTTGGCTACACCTTC.

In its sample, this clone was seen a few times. The CDR3 sequence: CASSSSSGESTDTQYF. CDR3 coding DNA: TGTGCCAGCAGCTCCTCTAGCGGGGAATCCACAGATACGCAGTATTTT. This chain uses TRBV7-2 with TRBJ2-3; 9 nucleotides align to TRBD2. Germline values: CDR1 SGHTA, CDR2 FQGNSA. The CDR3 has 16 amino acids. V gave up 4 bases and J gave up 2 bases; unmatched junction bases: 7.

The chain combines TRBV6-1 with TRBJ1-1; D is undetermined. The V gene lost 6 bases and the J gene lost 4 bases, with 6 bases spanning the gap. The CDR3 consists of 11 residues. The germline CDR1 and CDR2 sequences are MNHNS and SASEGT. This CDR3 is CASRVGTEAFF. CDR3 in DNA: TGTGCCAGCAGGGTGGGCACTGAAGCTTTCTTT.

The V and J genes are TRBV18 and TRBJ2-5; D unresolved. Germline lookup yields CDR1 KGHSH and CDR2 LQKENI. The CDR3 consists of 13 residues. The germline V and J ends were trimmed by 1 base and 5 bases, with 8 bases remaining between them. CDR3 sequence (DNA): TGTGCCAGCTCACCACGCCTCGAGGAGACCCAGTACTTC. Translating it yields CASSPRLEETQYF.